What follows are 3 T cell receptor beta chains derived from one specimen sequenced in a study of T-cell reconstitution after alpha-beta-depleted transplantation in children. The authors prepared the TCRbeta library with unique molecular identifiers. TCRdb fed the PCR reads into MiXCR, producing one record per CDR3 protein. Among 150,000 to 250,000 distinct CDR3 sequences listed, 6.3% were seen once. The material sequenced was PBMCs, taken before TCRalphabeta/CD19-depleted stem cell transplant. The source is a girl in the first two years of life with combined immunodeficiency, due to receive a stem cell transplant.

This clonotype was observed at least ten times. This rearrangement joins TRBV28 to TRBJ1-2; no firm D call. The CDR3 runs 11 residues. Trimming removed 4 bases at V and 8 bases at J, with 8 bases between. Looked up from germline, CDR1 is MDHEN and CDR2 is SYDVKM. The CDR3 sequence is CASSSYGGYTF. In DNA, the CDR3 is TGTGCCAGCAGTTCATACGGGGGCTACACCTTC.

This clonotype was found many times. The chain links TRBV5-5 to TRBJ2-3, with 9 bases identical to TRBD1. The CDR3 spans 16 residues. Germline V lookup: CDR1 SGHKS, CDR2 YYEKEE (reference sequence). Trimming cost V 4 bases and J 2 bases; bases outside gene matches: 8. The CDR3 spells CASSPSGTGYTDTQYF. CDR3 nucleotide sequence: TGTGCCAGCAGCCCCTCCGGGACAGGGTACACAGATACGCAGTATTTT.

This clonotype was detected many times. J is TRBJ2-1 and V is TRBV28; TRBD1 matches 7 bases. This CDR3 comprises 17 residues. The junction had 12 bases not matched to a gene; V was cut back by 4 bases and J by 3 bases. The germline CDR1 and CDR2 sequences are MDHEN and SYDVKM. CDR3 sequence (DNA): TGTGCCAGCAGTTCCCCACACAGGGGACATCTCTACAATGAGCAGTTCTTC. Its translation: CASSSPHRGHLYNEQFF.